This TCR beta chain was recorded in a study of blood T cell repertoires in COVID-19. Original methodology: Counts of nucleated cells, estimated from reference gene primer amplification, were obtained. TCRdb's table, derived via immunoSEQ multiplex PCR, lists solely in-frame clones and lacks some. D and trimming were read from the DNA, whereas the V and J calls and clone size are those reported in that table. Seen here are roughly 160,000 clones, roughly 93% observed once, and the top ten hold around 5.1%. This clonotype originated in a young man with COVID-19, enrolled during active disease. Sequenced sample: peripheral blood.

CDR3 sequence (DNA): TGTGCCAGTAGTACCCGCGGACGGGGCCGGGAGTTGAGCTACACCTTC. Translation gives CASSTRGRGRELSYTF. The chain employs TRBV19 and TRBJ1-2; possible D gene TRBD1, 5 bases. CDR1 is LNHDA and CDR2 is SQIVND in the germline V gene (reference sequence). The CDR3 runs 16 residues. Trimming took 4 bases from V and 9 from J, leaving 24 bases between them.